The 15 T cell receptor beta chains below come from one sample, sequenced in a study of early T cells in non-severe SARS-CoV-2 infection. TCRdb fed the 5' RACE reads into MiXCR, producing one record per CDR3 protein. The sample shows about 67,000 distinct CDR3 sequences, around a tenth of them seen only once. Specimen: whole blood. The origin of the receptors is an adult who was a healthcare worker with PCR-confirmed SARS-CoV-2 infection or an uninfected control (not recorded which).

Note on this clonotype: Given a much more abundant clone one base away, this may be a read error. A read error is likely, as this CDR3 ends without the conserved phenylalanine or tryptophan. V usage is TRBV20-1 and J usage is TRBJ1-1; D is unclear. Deletions cut 0 bases from V and 3 bases from J, with 17 bases between. Germline CDR1 DFQATT, CDR2 SNEGSKA (reference sequence). The CDR3 extends over 16 amino acids. This chain's CDR3 is CSARDSHIQSDTEAFS. In DNA, the CDR3 is TGCAGTGCTAGAGATTCCCACATCCAATCTGACACTGAAGCTTTCTCT.

The chain combines TRBV29-1 with TRBJ1-1; D is uncertain. The germline V and J ends were trimmed by 2 bases and 0 bases, with 4 bases remaining between them. Germline V gene sequence: CDR1 SQVTM, CDR2 ANQGSEA. The CDR3 is 12 residues long. CDR3 DNA sequence: TGCAGCGTTGAAACTCTGAACACTGAAGCTTTCTTT. Translating gives CSVETLNTEAFF.

About this clonotype: This may be a read error: a much more frequent sequence differs by one nucleotide. The conserved phenylalanine or tryptophan normally closing the CDR3 is absent here, so this likely arose from a read error. V is TRBV11-2 and J is TRBJ2-1, with D perhaps assigned TRBD1 or TRBD2 (5 bases each). Germline CDR1 reads SGHAT; CDR2 reads FQNNGV. V lost 0 bases, J lost 11 bases, and 11 bases lay in between. The CDR3 has 13 amino acids. CDR3 sequence: CASSLEGTGQQFS. In DNA, the CDR3 is TGTGCCAGCAGCTTAGAAGGGACCGGCCAGCAGTTCTCC.

This clonotype was observed a few times. The chain employs TRBV28 and TRBJ2-1; D ambiguous. Per germline, CDR1 MDHEN and CDR2 SYDVKM. With 10 bases removed from V and 0 bases from J, the gap between germline ends came to 4 bases. CDR3 length: 11 amino acids. This CDR3 reads CATSSYNEQFF. The DNA of the CDR3 is TGTGCCACTTCCTCCTACAATGAGCAGTTCTTC.

Note on this clonotype: Possible read error: a much larger clone is one base away. The V call is TRBV7-3, the J call TRBJ1-1, with TRBD1 identical over 7 bases. The CDR3 sequence is 13 residues long. CDR1 and CDR2 from the germline V gene are SGHTA and FQGTGA. Trimming at V came to 8 bases and at J to 8 bases, leaving 11 bases not matched to a gene. The CDR3 DNA reads TGTGCCAGCGGTCCGAGACAGGGAAGAGAAGCTTTCTTT. This gives the protein CASGPRQGREAFF.

This clonotype was detected many times. V gene TRBV27 combines with J gene TRBJ1-4; D perhaps matches TRBD1 (5 bases). CDR3 length: 14 amino acids. Germline V gene sequence: CDR1 MNHEY, CDR2 SMNVEV (reference sequence). Between the trimmed V and J ends, which lost 5 bases and 4 bases, there was a span of 11 bases. CDR3 region: CASSAGRNNEKLFF. The DNA for the CDR3 is TGTGCCAGCAGTGCGGGACGGAATAATGAAAAACTGTTTTTT.

Ten or more counts support this clonotype. The gene calls are TRBV5-1 and TRBJ2-7, with 9 positions matching TRBD1. Germline V gene lookup returns CDR1 SGHRS and CDR2 YFSETQ. The CDR3 consists of 15 residues. With V trimmed by 5 bases and J by 3 bases, 9 bases remained unmatched. The CDR3 nucleotides read TGCGCCAGCAGTTTCCCGGGACAGGGAAACTACGAGCAGTACTTC. Residues: CASSFPGQGNYEQYF. Looking up the rest from reference TRBV5-1 and TRBJ2-7 gives the full variable domain: KAGVTQTPRYLIKTRGQQVTLSCSPISGHRSVSWYQQTPGQGLQFLFEYFSETQRNKGNFPGRFSGRQFSNSRSEMNVSTLELGDSALYLCASSFPGQGNYEQYFGPGTRLTVT.

In DNA form, the CDR3 reads TGTGCCAGCAGTTTACTAGCGGGAGAAACTGGTGAGACCCAGTACTTC. The encoded protein is CASSLLAGETGETQYF. The gene calls are TRBV6-6 and TRBJ2-5, with 11 positions matching TRBD2. Germline V CDR1 and CDR2: MNHNY, SVGAGI (reference sequence). CDR3 size: 16 residues. V was clipped by 4 bases and J by 5 bases; unmatched bases: 9.

The rearrangement uses TRBV5-1 and TRBJ2-3; possible D gene TRBD2, 5 bases. Germline V gene lookup returns CDR1 SGHRS and CDR2 YFSETQ. Trimming removed 4 bases at V and 6 bases at J, with 15 bases between. This CDR3 is 14 amino acids long. The CDR3 nucleotides read TGCGCCAGCAGCCAGGAGGCCGGGCGGGATACGCAGTATTTT. Protein product: CASSQEAGRDTQYF. Together with reference TRBV5-1 and TRBJ2-3, the CDR3 gives the full variable domain: KAGVTQTPRYLIKTRGQQVTLSCSPISGHRSVSWYQQTPGQGLQFLFEYFSETQRNKGNFPGRFSGRQFSNSRSEMNVSTLELGDSALYLCASSQEAGRDTQYFGPGTRLTVL.

J is TRBJ2-1 and V is TRBV7-9; D is possibly TRBD2 (6 bases). Germline loops: CDR1 SEHNR, CDR2 FQNEAQ (reference sequence). This CDR3 has 13 amino acids. With 4 bases removed from V and 8 bases from J, the gap between germline ends came to 12 bases. For the CDR3, the DNA is TGTGCCAGCAGCTCCCGGGACTCCTATGAGCAGTTCTTC. This codes for CASSSRDSYEQFF.

This clonotype was detected only a few times. V and J are TRBV30 and TRBJ2-2; 7 bases line up with TRBD2. The CDR3 is 14 amino acids. The V gene end was trimmed by 8 bases and the J gene end by 2 bases; junction bases not matched to a gene: 8. Germline assignment: CDR1 GTSNPN and CDR2 SVGIG (reference sequence). The CDR3 sequence: CAIQRGLNTGELFF. Written as DNA, the CDR3 is TGTGCCATACAGCGGGGTCTTAACACCGGGGAGCTGTTTTTT.

V is TRBV3-1 and J is TRBJ1-1, with D unresolved. This CDR3 contains 13 residues. Trimming pared 4 bases from V and 1 base from J, leaving 7 bases between. In germline, CDR1 is LGHDT, CDR2 YNNKEL (reference sequence). The CDR3 region has the DNA TGTGCCAGCAGCCTATTGCAGAACACTGAAGCTTTCTTT. Protein sequence: CASSLLQNTEAFF.

This clonotype was recorded only once. The chain links TRBV28 to TRBJ2-7, with D perhaps matching TRBD1 (6 bases). Germline V gene data show CDR1 as MDHEN and CDR2 as SYDVKM. V was clipped by 9 bases and J by 4 bases, with 13 bases between them. The length of the CDR3 is 12 residues. The CDR3 sequence is CASTAGEYEQYF. The CDR3 DNA reads as TGTGCCAGTACCGCAGGGGAATACGAGCAGTACTTC. The whole variable domain, filled in from reference TRBV28 and TRBJ2-7, reads DVKVTQSSRYLVKRTGEKVFLECVQDMDHENMFWYRQDPGLGLRLIYFSYDVKMKEKGDIPEGYSVSREKKERFSLILESASTNQTSMYLCASTAGEYEQYFGPGTRLTVT.

For this clonotype: A clone one base away is much larger, so this may be a read error. The chain recombines TRBV11-2 with TRBJ2-7; TRBD1 is a possible D gene (5 bases). This CDR3 spans 16 amino acids. In germline, CDR1 is SGHAT, CDR2 FQNNGV. Trimming pared 5 bases from V and 2 bases from J, leaving 19 bases between. The CDR3 coding sequence is TGTGCCAGCAGCCCCTCCGGCCTGGACACCACCTACGAGCAGTACTTC. Its translation: CASSPSGLDTTYEQYF.

The chain is built from TRBV29-1 and TRBJ2-1; D may be TRBD2 (6 bases). The V gene lost 0 bases and the J gene lost 2 bases, with 11 bases spanning the gap. There are 15 residues in the CDR3. Germline assignment: CDR1 SQVTM and CDR2 ANQGSEA. CDR3 region: CSVEDLGGTYNEQFF. Here the CDR3 DNA reads TGCAGCGTTGAAGATCTCGGCGGGACCTACAATGAGCAGTTCTTC.